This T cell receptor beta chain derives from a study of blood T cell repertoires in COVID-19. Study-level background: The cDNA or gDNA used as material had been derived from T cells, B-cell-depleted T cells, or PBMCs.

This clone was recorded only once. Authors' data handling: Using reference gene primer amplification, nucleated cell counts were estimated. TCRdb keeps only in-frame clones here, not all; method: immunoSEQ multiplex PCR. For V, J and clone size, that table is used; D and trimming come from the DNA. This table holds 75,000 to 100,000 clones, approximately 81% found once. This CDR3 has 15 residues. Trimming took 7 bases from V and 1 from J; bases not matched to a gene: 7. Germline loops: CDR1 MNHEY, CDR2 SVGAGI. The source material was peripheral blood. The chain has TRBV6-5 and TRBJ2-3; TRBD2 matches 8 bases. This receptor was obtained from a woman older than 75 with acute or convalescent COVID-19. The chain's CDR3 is CASKIHSGGTDTQYF. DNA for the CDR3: TGTGCCAGCAAGATTCATAGCGGGGGCACAGATACGCAGTATTTT.